These 11 T cell receptor beta chains originate from one sample sequenced in a study of blood T cells in healthy people across ages. A second PCR, run for about 7 to 11 cycles, used a sample-barcoded 5' primer plus a J-beta primer mix. TCRdb redid the calling of the 5' RACE reads with MiXCR, one entry per CDR3 protein. The sample shows hundreds of thousands of distinct CDR3 sequences, roughly 50% of them seen only once. Material: blood. The receptors shown here come from an older man in good health.

V usage is TRBV5-1 and J usage is TRBJ1-6; 8 bases are shared with TRBD1. Germline lookup yields CDR1 SGHRS and CDR2 YFSETQ. Trimming cost V 5 bases and J 18 bases; bases outside gene matches: 16. The CDR3 length is 14 residues. CDR3 in amino acids: CASSVGQGHLDPHF. CDR3 coding DNA: TGCGCCAGCAGTGTCGGACAGGGCCACCTGGACCCCCACTTT.

The chain uses TRBV7-9 and TRBJ1-2, with no clear D. CDR3 length: 13 amino acids. Germline CDR1 SEHNR, CDR2 FQNEAQ (reference sequence). The germline V and J ends were trimmed by 8 bases and 4 bases, with 14 bases remaining between them. CDR3 sequence: CASALDPIYGYTF. In nucleotides, the CDR3 is TGTGCCAGCGCCCTCGACCCTATCTATGGCTACACCTTC.

This clonotype came up once. V and J are TRBV24-1 and TRBJ1-4; D is unresolved. The V and J ends lost 7 bases and 8 bases respectively, with 10 bases between them. Per germline, CDR1 KGHDR and CDR2 SFDVKD. The CDR3 is 12 residues long. The CDR3 here is CATSSGSEKLFF. Written as DNA, the CDR3 is TGTGCCACCAGCTCCGGCTCGGAAAAACTGTTTTTT.

The chain combines TRBV29-1 with TRBJ2-3, with unresolved D. The CDR3 sequence is 13 residues long. With 0 bases removed from V and 2 bases from J, the gap between germline ends came to 6 bases. Germline assignment: CDR1 SQVTM and CDR2 ANQGSEA. The CDR3 DNA reads TGCAGCGTTGAAGACGGAATCACAGATACGCAGTATTTT. It yields the protein CSVEDGITDTQYF.

J is TRBJ2-2 and V is TRBV28; D assignment may be TRBD1 or TRBD2 (6 bases each). With 4 bases removed from V and 6 bases from J, the gap between germline ends came to 15 bases. The CDR3 has 15 amino acids. Germline V gene sequence: CDR1 MDHEN, CDR2 SYDVKM. CDR3 sequence (DNA): TGTGCCAGCAGTTCCCCCCCCGGGGGCGCCGGGGAGCTGTTTTTT. This gives the protein CASSSPPGGAGELFF.

The chain has TRBV10-3 and TRBJ1-1, with 7 bases fitting TRBD1. V trimming: 8 bases; J trimming: 1 base; junction bases outside the gene matches: 7. This CDR3 spans 14 amino acids. Germline assignment: CDR1 ENHRY and CDR2 SYGVKD. CDR3 protein: CAIGETGSNTEAFF. CDR3 DNA: TGTGCCATCGGGGAGACAGGGTCGAACACTGAAGCTTTCTTT.

The chain combines TRBV3-1 with TRBJ2-5; D remains ambiguous. The CDR3 contains 14 residues. V shed 5 bases and J shed 0 bases, with 10 bases lying between them. The germline CDR1 and CDR2 sequences are LGHDT and YNNKEL (reference sequence). The CDR3 loop is CASSFRTNQETQYF. CDR3 DNA: TGTGCCAGCAGCTTCAGGACCAACCAAGAGACCCAGTACTTC.

This chain links TRBV11-3 with TRBJ2-7, with 7 bases lining up with TRBD1. In germline, CDR1 is SGHNT, CDR2 YENEEA. V dropped 1 base and J dropped 6; count of bases not matched to a gene: 6. CDR3 length: 14 amino acids. CDR3 DNA: TGTGCCAGCAGCTTAGGAGGGGGCGCTATCGAGCAGTACTTC. Amino acid sequence: CASSLGGGAIEQYF.

The V gene is TRBV10-3, the J gene TRBJ2-3, with D perhaps TRBD1 or TRBD2 (5 bases each). Germline CDR1 reads ENHRY; CDR2 reads SYGVKD. The CDR3 runs 15 residues. With 7 bases removed from V and 0 bases from J, the gap between germline ends came to 14 bases. In nucleotides, the CDR3 is TGTGCCATCACCAGGGACGGACCTAGCACAGATACGCAGTATTTT. It specifies CAITRDGPSTDTQYF.

This clonotype was recorded a few times. This chain uses TRBV6-6 with TRBJ2-5; no definite D call. With 6 bases removed from V and 0 bases from J, the gap between germline ends came to 8 bases. Germline V gene data show CDR1 as MNHNY and CDR2 as SVGAGI (reference sequence). The CDR3 has 13 residues. CDR3 in DNA: TGTGCCAGCAGATACAAGAACCAAGAGACCCAGTACTTC. This encodes CASRYKNQETQYF.

V and J are TRBV18 and TRBJ2-1, with TRBD2 identical over 7 bases. V dropped 6 bases and J dropped 6; count of bases not matched to a gene: 11. CDR3 size: 15 residues. CDR1 KGHSH and CDR2 LQKENI come from the germline V gene. The CDR3 sequence is CASSPGLQYPNEQFF. CDR3 DNA: TGTGCCAGCTCCCCGGGACTACAATATCCCAATGAGCAGTTCTTC. The full variable domain, rest sourced from reference TRBV18 and TRBJ2-1, is NAGVMQNPRHLVRRRGQEARLRCSPMKGHSHVYWYRQLPEEGLKFMVYLQKENIIDESGMPKERFSAEFPKEGPSILRIQQVVRGDSAAYFCASSPGLQYPNEQFFGPGTRLTVL.